The rows below give T cell receptor beta chains drawn from one sample of a study of T cell responses to AZD1222 COVID-19 vaccine. Clones were read by immunoSEQ multiplex PCR, and TCRdb kept only the in-frame ones, dropping some. The sample comprises about 86,000 clones, roughly nine tenths of which are singletons, and under 4% rests with the top ten. The sample consisted of peripheral blood, taken on day 0 of AZD1222 vaccination. Source of these receptors: an adult in good health. CDR3s include the opening cysteine and the closing phenylalanine or tryptophan. The order of the fields is CDR3 protein, V gene, J gene.

CASSAYTEAFF,TRBV25-1,TRBJ1-1
CARSLTPCPEAFF,TRBV5-3,TRBJ1-1
CASSLGSGRNTGELFF,TRBV11-2,TRBJ2-2
CASKEVGSGANVLTF,TRBV27,TRBJ2-6
CASSTWGGAIDTQYF,TRBV27,TRBJ2-3
CASSPAQGVTGELFF,TRBV19,TRBJ2-2
CASRKSTEAFF,TRBV5-1,TRBJ1-1
CATPGGGRGYTF,TRBV24-1,TRBJ1-2
CASSVSSGSSTDTQYF,TRBV9,TRBJ2-3
CASSQDPDPGSPNGLFF,TRBV4-1,TRBJ1-4
CASSPPGENQPQHF,TRBV18,TRBJ1-5
CASSLSTRDTQYF,TRBV27,TRBJ2-3
CASSSPDGNTIYF,TRBV6-5,TRBJ1-3
CASSLGGSYNEQFF,TRBV27,TRBJ2-1
CSVERSYNEQFF,TRBV29-1,TRBJ2-1
CATSRGTDSGNTIYF,TRBV15,TRBJ1-3
CASSYLDGSNEKLFF,TRBV28,TRBJ1-4
CASSGGLAAGEQFF,TRBV11-3,TRBJ2-1
CSVGGSYEQYF,TRBV29-1,TRBJ2-7
CASSRAAGPYEQYF,TRBV7-2,TRBJ2-7
CASRPLGVAYEQYF,TRBV3-1/TRBV3-2,TRBJ2-7
CASSLAAIRNTEAFF,TRBV7-2,TRBJ1-1
CASSLGGEAFF,TRBV5-1,TRBJ1-1
CASSESTGTGLNEQFF,TRBV10-1,TRBJ2-1
CASRAGTGAENEQFF,TRBV5-6,TRBJ2-1
CASSRAGGTGAYEQYF,TRBV14,TRBJ2-7
CASTDNPNQPQHF,TRBV12-3/TRBV12-4,TRBJ1-5
CSVEGGQGSSYEQYF,TRBV29-1,TRBJ2-7